One sample yielded the 4 T cell receptor beta chains listed below, sequenced in a study of cytomegalovirus exposure and HLA in healthy donors. Primers: 60 Vbeta forward and 13 Jbeta reverse. Sequencing used immunoSEQ multiplex PCR; TCRdb keeps in-frame clones, though not all of them. The sample lists about 140,000 clones, 60% to 80% occurring once. Sequencing used PBMCs. The receptors were sampled from a male donor in good health and CMV-seronegative.

This clone was recorded a few times. The V call is TRBV4-2, the J call TRBJ1-1; 7 nucleotides line up with TRBD1. Germline CDR1 and CDR2: LGHNA and YNFKEQ. V shed 1 base, J shed 0 bases, and the junction held 8 bases outside the gene matches. This CDR3 region has 17 residues. The CDR3 region has the DNA TGTGCCAGCAGCCAAGGGGCAGGGGGATTCATGAACACTGAAGCTTTCTTT. Its protein product is CASSQGAGGFMNTEAFF.

In this sample, this clone turned up once. The V call is TRBV27, the J call TRBJ1-5, with a tentative D call TRBD1 (5 bases). Deletions cut 5 bases from V and 7 bases from J, with 12 bases between. The CDR3 covers 13 residues. From germline, CDR1 is MNHEY and CDR2 SMNVEV (reference sequence). The CDR3 protein is CASSQGGRQPQHF. CDR3 in DNA: TGTGCCAGCAGTCAGGGTGGAAGGCAGCCCCAGCATTTT.

V usage is TRBV6-5 and J usage is TRBJ1-4; 9 nucleotides line up with TRBD1. J gave up 8 bases and V 4 bases, and 8 bases lay outside the gene matches. Germline CDR1 is MNHEY and CDR2 is SVGAGI. The CDR3 is made up of 15 amino acids. In DNA, the CDR3 is TGTGCCAGCAGTTTCAAGGACAGGGGTTACGAAAAACTGTTTTTT. It translates to CASSFKDRGYEKLFF.

The V call is TRBV6-6, the J call TRBJ2-1; TRBD2 matches at 8 bases. Germline CDR1 reads MNHNY; CDR2 reads SVGAGI (reference sequence). V dropped 0 bases and J dropped 7; count of bases not matched to a gene: 8. The CDR3 length is 16 residues. The CDR3 protein is CASSYSNSGGSNEQFF. CDR3 in DNA: TGTGCCAGCAGTTACTCGAACAGCGGGGGCTCTAATGAGCAGTTCTTC.